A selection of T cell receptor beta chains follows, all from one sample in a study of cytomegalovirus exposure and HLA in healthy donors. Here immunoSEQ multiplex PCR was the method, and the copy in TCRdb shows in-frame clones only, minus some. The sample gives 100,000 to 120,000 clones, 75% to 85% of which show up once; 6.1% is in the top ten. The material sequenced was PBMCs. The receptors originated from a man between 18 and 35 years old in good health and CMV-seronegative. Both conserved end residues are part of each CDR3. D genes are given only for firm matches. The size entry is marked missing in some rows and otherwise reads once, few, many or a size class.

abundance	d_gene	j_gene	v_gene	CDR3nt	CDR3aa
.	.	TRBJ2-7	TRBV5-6	TGTGCCAGCAGCTTGTGGAGGGAGAGGATCGAGCAGTACTTC	CASSLWRERIEQYF
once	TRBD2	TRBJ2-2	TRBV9	TGTGCCAGCAGCGTAGCGACCACGACTAGCGGTACCCCTACCGGGGAGCTGTTTTTT	CASSVATTTSGTPTGELFF
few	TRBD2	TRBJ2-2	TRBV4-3	TGCGCCAGCAGCCAAGTGGCTAGCGGGAGGGCTACCGGGGAGCTGTTTTTT	CASSQVASGRATGELFF
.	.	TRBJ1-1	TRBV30	TGTGCCTGGAGTGGATTAGTTTCTCCTGAAGCTTTCTTT	CAWSGLVSPEAFF
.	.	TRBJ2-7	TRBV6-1	TGTGCCAGGGGTCCCTGGGCGAACTCCTACGAGCAGTACTTC	CARGPWANSYEQYF
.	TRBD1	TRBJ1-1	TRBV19	TGTGCCAGTAGTATATTGACAGGGGGCCTGTTGAACACTGAAGCTTTCTTT	CASSILTGGLLNTEAFF
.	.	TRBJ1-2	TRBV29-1	TGCAGCGTTCTTTCGCAGGGGCCGGATGGCTACACCTTC	CSVLSQGPDGYTF
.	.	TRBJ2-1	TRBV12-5	TGTGCTAGTCCCCCCCGGACAAACTATTACAATGAGCAGTTCTTC	CASPPRTNYYNEQFF
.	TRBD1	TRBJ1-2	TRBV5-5	TGTGCCAGCAGCTCCCGGACAGGAAACTATGGCTACACCTTC	CASSSRTGNYGYTF
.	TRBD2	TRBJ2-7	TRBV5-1	TGCGCCAGCAGCTTGGTTTTGGCGGGAGGTACCTACGAGCAGTACTTC	CASSLVLAGGTYEQYF
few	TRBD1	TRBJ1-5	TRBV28	TGTGCCAGCCTTGGACAGGGACATCAGCCCCAGCATTTT	CASLGQGHQPQHF
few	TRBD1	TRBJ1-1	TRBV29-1	TGCAGCGTGGTGACAGGGGCAACTGAAGCTTTCTTT	CSVVTGATEAFF
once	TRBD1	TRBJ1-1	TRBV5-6	TGTGCCAGCAGCCTAGATCCGGGACAGCTGAACACTGAAGCTTTCTTT	CASSLDPGQLNTEAFF
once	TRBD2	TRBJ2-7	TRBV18	TGTGCCAGCTCGCCATTAGCGGGACTGACCTCCTACGAGCAGTACTTC	CASSPLAGLTSYEQYF
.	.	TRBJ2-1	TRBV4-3	TGCGCCAGCAGCCAAGATGGGGCAGGGGGGTACAATGAGCAGTTCTTC	CASSQDGAGGYNEQFF
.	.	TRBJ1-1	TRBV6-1	TGTGCCATCAGTGACACAGGCACTGAAGCTTTCTTT	CAISDTGTEAFF
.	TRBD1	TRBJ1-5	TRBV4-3	TGCGCCAGCAGCCGCGGGACAGGGGCCAATCAGCCCCAGCATTTT	CASSRGTGANQPQHF
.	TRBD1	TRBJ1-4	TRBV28	TGTGCCAGCAGTTTCTCCGCGACAGGGTTGAATGAAAAACTGTTTTTT	CASSFSATGLNEKLFF
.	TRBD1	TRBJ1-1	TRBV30	TGTGCCTGGAGGGGGACAGGGAACACTGAAGCTTTCTTT	CAWRGTGNTEAFF
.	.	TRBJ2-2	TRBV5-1	TGTGCCAGCAGCTTGGCGGAGGGCCCTACCGGGGAGCTGTTTTTT	CASSLAEGPTGELFF
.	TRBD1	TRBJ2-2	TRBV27	TGTGCCAGCAGACCACAGGGGATCGCCGGGGAGCTGTTTTTT	CASRPQGIAGELFF
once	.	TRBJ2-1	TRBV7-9	TGTGCCAGCAGCTTAGGGTCCAGCGGTCGGTTCTTC	CASSLGSSGRFF
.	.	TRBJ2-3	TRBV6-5	TGTGCCAGCAGTTACCCCGGGACTAGCACAGATACGCAGTATTTT	CASSYPGTSTDTQYF
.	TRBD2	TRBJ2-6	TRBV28	TGTGCCAGCACGGGCAGGGGGCAACTAGCGGGAGTGACTGGGGCCAACGTCCTGACTTTC	CASTGRGQLAGVTGANVLTF
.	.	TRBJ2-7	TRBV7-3	TGTGCCAGCAGCCGCGGGGTGGGCGCTGAGCTCTACGAGCAGTACTTC	CASSRGVGAELYEQYF
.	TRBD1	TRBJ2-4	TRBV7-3	TGTGCCAGCAGCTTAGCAGGGGGAAACATTCAGTACTTC	CASSLAGGNIQYF
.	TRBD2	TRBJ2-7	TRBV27	TGTGCCAGCAGTTCGCTAGCGGGGGGATCCTACGAGCAGTACTTC	CASSSLAGGSYEQYF
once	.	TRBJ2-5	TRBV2	TGTGCCAGCAGTGAAGTGGTGGCCGAAGAGACCCAGTACTTC	CASSEVVAEETQYF
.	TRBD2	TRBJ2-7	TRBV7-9	TGTTCCAGCAGCTTAGCTCCTGGACTAGCGGTGACCTACGAGCAGTACTTC	CSSSLAPGLAVTYEQYF
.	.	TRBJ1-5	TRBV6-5	TGTGCCAGCAGTCCTGACAGCTATCAGCCCCAGCATTTT	CASSPDSYQPQHF
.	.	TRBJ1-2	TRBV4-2	TGTGCCAGCAGCCAGGGCCGGGGGGCTAACTATGGCTACACCTTC	CASSQGRGANYGYTF
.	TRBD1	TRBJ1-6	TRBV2	TGTGCCAGCAGTGACGGGACAGGGCATAATTCACCCCTCCACTTT	CASSDGTGHNSPLHF
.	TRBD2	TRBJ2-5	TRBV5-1	TGCGCCAGCAGCGGGGGGACTAGCGGGAAAGAGACCCAGTACTTC	CASSGGTSGKETQYF
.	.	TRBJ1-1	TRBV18	TGTGCCAGCTCACACAACGACAGACTGAACACTGAAGCTTTCTTT	CASSHNDRLNTEAFF
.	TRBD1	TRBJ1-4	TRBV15	TGTGCCACCAGCAGAGCCGGGACAGGGGGCCAGGAAAAACTGTTTTTT	CATSRAGTGGQEKLFF
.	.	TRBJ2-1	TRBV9	TGTGCCAGCAGCGTAGCGAGCGGCCTTAGATACAATGAGCAGTTCTTC	CASSVASGLRYNEQFF
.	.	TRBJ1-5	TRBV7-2	TGTGCCAGCAGCTTAGCTTCGAGGGAGGGATCGGATCAGCCCCAGCATTTT	CASSLASREGSDQPQHF
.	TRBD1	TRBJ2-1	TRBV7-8	TGTGCCAGCAGACGAAGGACAGGGTTTTACAATGAGCAGTTCTTC	CASRRRTGFYNEQFF
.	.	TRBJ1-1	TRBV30	TGTGCCTGGAGTTTCGGGGGGGACACTGAAGCTTTCTTT	CAWSFGGDTEAFF
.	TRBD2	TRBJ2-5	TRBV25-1	TGTGCCAGCAGGGCTAGCGGGGGTAACCAAGAGACCCAGTACTTC	CASRASGGNQETQYF
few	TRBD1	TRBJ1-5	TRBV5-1	TGCGCCAGCAGCGTGGACAGGGATCAGCCCCAGCATTTT	CASSVDRDQPQHF
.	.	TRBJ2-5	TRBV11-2	TGTGCCAGCAGCGCCGAAGCCCCCAGGGGAGAGACCCAGTACTTC	CASSAEAPRGETQYF
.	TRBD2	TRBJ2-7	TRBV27	TGTGCCAGCAGAGACCCCCCCCTAGCGGGAGAGCGGGACGAGCAGTACTTC	CASRDPPLAGERDEQYF
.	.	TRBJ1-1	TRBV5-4	TGTGCCAGCAGCTTGGTCGGGGGGCATGGAGGTGAAGCTTTCTTT	CASSLVGGHGGEAFF
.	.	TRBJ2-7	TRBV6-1	TGTGCCAGCAGTGAAGGGCGAGGGACACCTTACGAGCAGTACTTC	CASSEGRGTPYEQYF
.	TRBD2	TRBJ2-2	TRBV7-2	TGTGCCAGCACCTCACTAGCGGGAGGGCCCAACACCGGGGAGCTGTTTTTT	CASTSLAGGPNTGELFF
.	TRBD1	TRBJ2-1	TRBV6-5	TGTGCCAGCAGCGACAGGGTCTACAATGAGCAGTTCTTC	CASSDRVYNEQFF
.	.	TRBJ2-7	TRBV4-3	TGCGCCAGCAGCCAAGATGGGAGACATCCAAACGACGAGCAGTACTTC	CASSQDGRHPNDEQYF